This T cell receptor beta chain was found in a study of T-cell memory formation after mild COVID-19. Per germline, CDR1 WSHSY and CDR2 SAAADI. The CDR3 covers 12 residues. With 4 bases removed from V and 7 bases from J, the gap between germline ends came to 8 bases. Only a few counts were recorded for this clonotype. Its antigen is unidentified. Researchers used 5'RACE with constant-segment primers to make TCR alpha and TCR beta cDNA libraries that carry sample barcodes and UMIs. TCRdb redid the calling of the 5' RACE reads with MiXCR, one entry per CDR3 protein. The sample shows around 320,000 distinct CDR3 sequences, roughly an eighth of them seen only once. Study-wide points: Contracting clones, day 15 to 85, had balanced CD4/CD8, and later expanders favored CD4+.

Sequences were obtained from PBMCs or a T cell subset sorted from them (not recorded which). The sequence was obtained from a man between 18 and 29 years old who had mild COVID-19 (a few samples of this study predate the infection). Cell type and time point are not known. The chain joins TRBV10-2 to TRBJ1-5; D uncertain. The CDR3 region is CASSGGRQPQHF. The CDR3 DNA reads as TGCGCCAGCAGTGGTGGGCGCCAGCCCCAGCATTTT.